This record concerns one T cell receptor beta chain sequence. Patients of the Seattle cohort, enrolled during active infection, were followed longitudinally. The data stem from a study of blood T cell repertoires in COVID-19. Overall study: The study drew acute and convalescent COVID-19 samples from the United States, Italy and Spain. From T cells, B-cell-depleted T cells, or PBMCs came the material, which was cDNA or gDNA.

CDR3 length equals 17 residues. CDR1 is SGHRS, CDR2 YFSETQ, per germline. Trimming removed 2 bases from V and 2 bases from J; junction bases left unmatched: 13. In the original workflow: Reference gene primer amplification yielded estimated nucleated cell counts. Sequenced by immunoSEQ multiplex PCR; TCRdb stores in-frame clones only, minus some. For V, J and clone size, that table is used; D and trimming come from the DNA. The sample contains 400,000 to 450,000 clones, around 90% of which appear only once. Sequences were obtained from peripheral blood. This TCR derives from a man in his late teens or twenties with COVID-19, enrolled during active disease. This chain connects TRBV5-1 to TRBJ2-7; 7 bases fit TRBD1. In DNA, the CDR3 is TGCGCCAGCAGCTTTGGGAGAAAAACAGGGGCAGCCTACGAGCAGTACTTC. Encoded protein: CASSFGRKTGAAYEQYF.